Listed below are T cell receptor beta chains from one sample, sequenced in a study of T cell responses to AZD1222 COVID-19 vaccine. Repertoires were generated with immunoSEQ multiplex PCR, while TCRdb's copy carries only in-frame clones and drops some. The repertoire holds 90,000 to 150,000 clones, with about 87% as singletons. The starting material was peripheral blood, obtained on day 0 of AZD1222 vaccination. The receptors originated from an adult in good health. Each CDR3 is given with its conserved first and last residue. The D gene is left open where the match is weak. The size of a clone is reported for some rows only, either as once, few or many, or as a class for expanded clones.

J gene: TRBJ1-4
clone size: once
V gene: TRBV11-2
D gene: NA
CDR3 protein: CASRSYRRSNEKLFF
CDR3 DNA: TGTGCCAGCAGGTCCTACAGGAGATCTAATGAAAAACTGTTTTTT

J gene: TRBJ2-3
clone size: once
V gene: TRBV27
D gene: TRBD2
CDR3 protein: CASRRRAGGQNTDTQYF
CDR3 DNA: TGTGCCAGCAGGAGGCGGGCGGGAGGGCAGAACACAGATACGCAGTATTTT

J gene: TRBJ2-1
clone size: NA
V gene: TRBV5-4
D gene: TRBD1
CDR3 protein: CASREAGTEDNEQFF
CDR3 DNA: TGTGCCAGCAGAGAGGCCGGGACAGAAGACAATGAGCAGTTCTTC

J gene: TRBJ1-2
clone size: NA
V gene: TRBV28
D gene: TRBD1
CDR3 protein: CASSFGTVAYGYTF
CDR3 DNA: TGTGCCAGCAGTTTTGGGACAGTGGCCTATGGCTACACCTTC

J gene: TRBJ1-2
clone size: NA
V gene: TRBV5-1
D gene: NA
CDR3 protein: CASSLSRLYGYTF
CDR3 DNA: TGCGCCAGCAGCTTGAGCAGACTCTATGGCTACACCTTC

J gene: TRBJ2-7
clone size: NA
V gene: TRBV29-1
D gene: TRBD2
CDR3 protein: CSVGGGYEQYF
CDR3 DNA: TGCAGCGTGGGGGGGGGCTACGAGCAGTACTTC

J gene: TRBJ2-2
clone size: NA
V gene: TRBV4-2
D gene: NA
CDR3 protein: CASSQGEGNTGELFF
CDR3 DNA: TGTGCCAGCAGCCAAGGGGAAGGTAACACCGGGGAGCTGTTTTTT

J gene: TRBJ1-5
clone size: NA
V gene: TRBV5-6
D gene: NA
CDR3 protein: CASSLSGVSNQPQHF
CDR3 DNA: TGTGCCAGCAGCTTGTCAGGGGTAAGCAATCAGCCCCAGCATTTT

J gene: TRBJ1-2
clone size: NA
V gene: TRBV6-5
D gene: NA
CDR3 protein: CASSPEYYGYTF
CDR3 DNA: TGTGCCAGCAGTCCAGAATACTATGGCTACACCTTC

J gene: TRBJ1-2
clone size: NA
V gene: TRBV18
D gene: NA
CDR3 protein: CASSPDTSYGYTF
CDR3 DNA: TGTGCCAGCTCACCAGACACTAGTTATGGCTACACCTTC

J gene: TRBJ2-1
clone size: few
V gene: TRBV5-1
D gene: TRBD2
CDR3 protein: CASSLGASGSFYNEQFF
CDR3 DNA: TGCGCCAGCAGCTTGGGTGCTAGCGGGTCCTTTTACAATGAGCAGTTCTTC

J gene: TRBJ2-7
clone size: NA
V gene: TRBV11-2
D gene: NA
CDR3 protein: CASSLARGVRYF
CDR3 DNA: TGTGCCAGCAGTTTGGCCAGGGGGGTAAGGTACTTC

J gene: TRBJ2-6
clone size: NA
V gene: TRBV7-8
D gene: NA
CDR3 protein: CASSFPASGANVLTF
CDR3 DNA: TGTGCCAGCAGCTTCCCAGCCTCTGGGGCCAACGTCCTGACTTTC

J gene: TRBJ2-2
clone size: NA
V gene: TRBV7-2
D gene: TRBD2
CDR3 protein: CASSFLAGVLTGELFF
CDR3 DNA: TGTGCCAGCAGCTTTTTGGCGGGAGTTCTCACCGGGGAGCTGTTTTTT

J gene: TRBJ1-3
clone size: once
V gene: TRBV18
D gene: TRBD1
CDR3 protein: CASSPISDRAGNTIYF
CDR3 DNA: TGTGCCAGCTCACCTATCTCAGACAGGGCTGGAAACACCATATATTTT

J gene: TRBJ2-2
clone size: NA
V gene: TRBV3-1/TRBV3-2
D gene: NA
CDR3 protein: CASISPPRGQLNTGELFF
CDR3 DNA: TGTGCCAGCATTTCCCCCCCTCGCGGACAGTTGAACACCGGGGAGCTGTTTTTT

J gene: TRBJ2-7
clone size: few
V gene: TRBV3-1/TRBV3-2
D gene: NA
CDR3 protein: CASSDRYEQYF
CDR3 DNA: TGTGCCAGCAGCGACAGGTACGAGCAGTACTTC

J gene: TRBJ2-3
clone size: NA
V gene: TRBV6-1
D gene: NA
CDR3 protein: CASSEQADTQYF
CDR3 DNA: TGTGCCAGCAGTGAGCAGGCAGATACGCAGTATTTT

J gene: TRBJ2-1
clone size: NA
V gene: TRBV19
D gene: TRBD2
CDR3 protein: CASSIGAGVSQDEQFF
CDR3 DNA: TGTGCCAGTAGTATAGGAGCGGGAGTAAGCCAGGATGAGCAGTTCTTC

J gene: TRBJ1-2
clone size: NA
V gene: TRBV2
D gene: TRBD1
CDR3 protein: CASSEALDRANYGYTF
CDR3 DNA: TGTGCCAGCAGTGAAGCACTGGACAGGGCGAACTATGGCTACACCTTC

J gene: TRBJ2-5
clone size: NA
V gene: TRBV6-5
D gene: NA
CDR3 protein: CASSYSITGWVETQYF
CDR3 DNA: TGTGCCAGCAGTTACTCGATTACAGGGTGGGTGGAGACCCAGTACTTC

J gene: TRBJ2-1
clone size: few
V gene: TRBV18
D gene: TRBD2
CDR3 protein: CASSPGLVYNEQFF
CDR3 DNA: TGTGCCAGCTCACCGGGACTAGTGTACAATGAGCAGTTCTTC

J gene: TRBJ2-7
clone size: NA
V gene: TRBV5-1
D gene: TRBD1
CDR3 protein: CASSSGTGATYEQYF
CDR3 DNA: TGCGCCAGCAGCTCTGGGACAGGTGCTACCTACGAGCAGTACTTC

J gene: TRBJ1-6
clone size: NA
V gene: TRBV4-3
D gene: TRBD1
CDR3 protein: CASSQDSRGNSPLHF
CDR3 DNA: TGCGCCAGCAGCCAAGACAGCAGGGGGAATTCACCCCTCCACTTT

J gene: TRBJ2-7
clone size: NA
V gene: TRBV7-9
D gene: TRBD2
CDR3 protein: CASSFASGSHSSYEQYF
CDR3 DNA: TGTGCCAGCAGCTTCGCTAGCGGGAGCCATAGCTCCTACGAGCAGTACTTC

J gene: TRBJ2-3
clone size: once
V gene: TRBV7-3
D gene: NA
CDR3 protein: CASSSDPGNTQYF
CDR3 DNA: TGTGCCAGCAGTAGTGACCCCGGGAATACGCAGTATTTT

J gene: TRBJ1-3
clone size: NA
V gene: TRBV7-9
D gene: NA
CDR3 protein: CASSLGKPWGGNTIYF
CDR3 DNA: TGTGCCAGCAGCCTCGGAAAGCCGTGGGGAGGAAACACCATATATTTT

J gene: TRBJ2-1
clone size: NA
V gene: TRBV15
D gene: TRBD2
CDR3 protein: CATRKPGGEPTYNEQFF
CDR3 DNA: TGTGCCACCAGAAAACCGGGGGGGGAACCAACCTACAATGAGCAGTTCTTC

J gene: TRBJ2-1
clone size: NA
V gene: TRBV10-2
D gene: TRBD2
CDR3 protein: CASGRAITNEQFF
CDR3 DNA: TGCGCCAGCGGGAGGGCCATCACGAATGAGCAGTTCTTC

J gene: TRBJ2-5
clone size: NA
V gene: TRBV24-1
D gene: TRBD2
CDR3 protein: CATSDSGLAGATQYF
CDR3 DNA: TGTGCCACCAGTGACTCGGGACTAGCGGGCGCGACCCAGTACTTC

J gene: TRBJ2-5
clone size: once
V gene: TRBV5-1
D gene: TRBD1
CDR3 protein: CASSSQGKQETQYF
CDR3 DNA: TGCGCCAGCAGCTCACAGGGGAAACAAGAGACCCAGTACTTC

J gene: TRBJ1-6
clone size: NA
V gene: TRBV7-8
D gene: NA
CDR3 protein: CASSSRQPGSYNSPLHF
CDR3 DNA: TGTGCCAGCAGCTCCCGACAACCGGGCTCCTATAATTCACCCCTCCACTTT

J gene: TRBJ2-1
clone size: once
V gene: TRBV9
D gene: TRBD1
CDR3 protein: CASSVDGTGDNEQFF
CDR3 DNA: TGTGCCAGCAGCGTAGATGGGACAGGAGACAATGAGCAGTTCTTC

J gene: TRBJ1-6
clone size: NA
V gene: TRBV15
D gene: NA
CDR3 protein: CATRTPGVSPLHF
CDR3 DNA: TGTGCCACCAGAACCCCAGGGGTTTCACCCCTCCACTTT

J gene: TRBJ2-2
clone size: NA
V gene: TRBV3-1/TRBV3-2
D gene: TRBD1
CDR3 protein: CASSQRTGGNTGELFF
CDR3 DNA: TGTGCCAGCAGCCAACGGACAGGGGGGAACACCGGGGAGCTGTTTTTT

J gene: TRBJ1-2
clone size: NA
V gene: TRBV5-1
D gene: TRBD1
CDR3 protein: CASGQGDNYGYTF
CDR3 DNA: TGCGCCAGCGGACAGGGGGATAACTATGGCTACACCTTC

J gene: TRBJ2-1
clone size: NA
V gene: TRBV7-6
D gene: NA
CDR3 protein: CASRRRAETYNEQFF
CDR3 DNA: TGTGCCAGCAGGAGGAGGGCGGAAACCTACAATGAGCAGTTCTTC

J gene: TRBJ2-3
clone size: NA
V gene: TRBV7-9
D gene: TRBD2
CDR3 protein: CASSSTTSGVTDTQYF
CDR3 DNA: TGTGCCAGCAGCTCGACGACTAGCGGGGTCACAGATACGCAGTATTTT

J gene: TRBJ1-1
clone size: NA
V gene: TRBV5-1
D gene: NA
CDR3 protein: CASSTGGLGFEAFF
CDR3 DNA: TGCGCCAGCAGTACGGGGGGCTTGGGTTTTGAAGCTTTCTTT

J gene: TRBJ2-3
clone size: NA
V gene: TRBV6-4
D gene: TRBD2
CDR3 protein: CANGTSGVDTQYF
CDR3 DNA: TGTGCCAACGGGACTAGCGGGGTAGATACGCAGTATTTT

J gene: TRBJ1-1
clone size: NA
V gene: TRBV29-1
D gene: TRBD1
CDR3 protein: CSVQTGGGTEAFF
CDR3 DNA: TGCAGCGTTCAGACAGGGGGCGGCACTGAAGCTTTCTTT

J gene: TRBJ2-2
clone size: few
V gene: TRBV2
D gene: TRBD2
CDR3 protein: CASTNSGFTGELFF
CDR3 DNA: TGTGCCAGCACCAATAGCGGGTTCACCGGGGAGCTGTTTTTT

J gene: TRBJ2-1
clone size: NA
V gene: TRBV3-1/TRBV3-2
D gene: NA
CDR3 protein: CASSQVGFDRGGEQFF
CDR3 DNA: TGTGCCAGCAGCCAAGTCGGGTTTGACAGGGGAGGGGAGCAGTTCTTC

J gene: TRBJ2-3
clone size: NA
V gene: TRBV5-6
D gene: NA
CDR3 protein: CASSLPPGSTDTQYF
CDR3 DNA: TGTGCCAGCAGCTTGCCCCCGGGGAGCACAGATACGCAGTATTTT

J gene: TRBJ1-3
clone size: NA
V gene: TRBV5-1
D gene: NA
CDR3 protein: CASSLDGRSSGNTIYF
CDR3 DNA: TGCGCCAGCAGCTTGGATGGCAGGTCCTCTGGAAACACCATATATTTT

J gene: TRBJ2-2
clone size: NA
V gene: TRBV4-3
D gene: TRBD2
CDR3 protein: CASSQEPGLAAGELFF
CDR3 DNA: TGCGCCAGCAGCCAAGAGCCGGGACTAGCGGCCGGGGAGCTGTTTTTT

J gene: TRBJ2-1
clone size: once
V gene: TRBV28
D gene: NA
CDR3 protein: CASRSLIGEQFF
CDR3 DNA: TGTGCCAGCAGATCCTTGATTGGTGAGCAGTTCTTC

J gene: TRBJ2-1
clone size: once
V gene: TRBV14
D gene: NA
CDR3 protein: CASSQDDGNSYNEQFF
CDR3 DNA: TGTGCCAGCAGCCAAGATGACGGGAACTCCTACAATGAGCAGTTCTTC

J gene: TRBJ2-7
clone size: NA
V gene: TRBV7-2
D gene: NA
CDR3 protein: CASSLAPGPTYEQYF
CDR3 DNA: TGTGCCAGCAGCTTAGCACCAGGTCCCACCTACGAGCAGTACTTC

J gene: TRBJ2-3
clone size: once
V gene: TRBV9
D gene: NA
CDR3 protein: CASSVDITDTQYF
CDR3 DNA: TGTGCCAGCAGCGTAGACATTACAGATACGCAGTATTTT

J gene: TRBJ2-5
clone size: NA
V gene: TRBV7-8
D gene: NA
CDR3 protein: CASSESSGVIRETQYF
CDR3 DNA: TGTGCCAGCAGCGAGAGCTCAGGGGTCATTAGGGAGACCCAGTACTTC

J gene: TRBJ1-2
clone size: NA
V gene: TRBV24-1
D gene: NA
CDR3 protein: CATSDPGGKGGYTF
CDR3 DNA: TGTGCCACCAGTGATCCTGGGGGGAAGGGAGGCTACACCTTC

J gene: TRBJ2-1
clone size: NA
V gene: TRBV19
D gene: TRBD1
CDR3 protein: CASSSGTGTYNEQFF
CDR3 DNA: TGTGCCAGTAGCTCCGGGACAGGGACCTACAATGAGCAGTTCTTC

J gene: TRBJ2-5
clone size: NA
V gene: TRBV28
D gene: NA
CDR3 protein: CASSPGSRVQTQYF
CDR3 DNA: TGTGCCAGCAGTCCCGGGTCCAGGGTACAGACCCAGTACTTC